This entry concerns a single TCR beta chain. The table lists this clone with a few counts. Its antigen target is currently unknown. Per-base quality was not reported, and no clone a single base away is much larger than it. The sample comes from a study of blood T cell repertoires in COVID-19 (TCRdb year 2020). Context from the whole study: The collaborator samples originated in the United States, Italy and Spain and spanned the acute and convalescent phases of COVID-19. The prospective study material was composed of cDNA or gDNA derived from T cells, B-cell-depleted T cells, or PBMCs. Deeply sampled blood TCRbeta repertoires from subjects exposed to, actively infected with, or recovered from COVID-19 were included in the dataset. The repertoires were released in a freely available public database intended as a resource for research on the immune response to SARS-CoV-2. Samples were obtained from the ongoing ImmuneRACE study (first 160 participants) and from about 1,300 subjects provided by 6 global collaborators. The sample metadata nearly always contained a de-identified subject ID, COVID-19 status, age in years and sex. Where available, HLA class I and class II types were taken from metadata supplied by the sample provider and were not determined by assay-based typing. General conclusions and limits of the study: How much clinical and demographic metadata was included differed by source and by participant, and the metadata was provided uncurated.

The immunoSEQ Assay, a bias-controlled multiplex PCR, was used to amplify TCRbeta CDR3 regions from genomic DNA. As for the original processing: Within the assay, amplification of reference gene primers was used to estimate how many nucleated cells each sample contained. Sequence reads were collapsed and filtered to measure the absolute abundance of every unique TCRbeta CDR3 rearrangement. For each sample, productive Simpson clonality was calculated by taking the square root of Simpson's diversity index across productive rearrangements. Here the immuneACCESS table is served through TCRdb, limited to in-frame sequences with V and J called. Missing clones are a known gap in these copies; in checked studies unresolved V genes cover under half, and the rest lacks a known reason. V and J calls plus clone size are reproduced from that table; the DNA served to infer D and trimming. The sample data list about 270,000 clones, and 80% to 90% of these were observed just once. The top ten clones comprise roughly 3.9% of the sample.

Participants in the prospective study were enrolled through a virtual design, were aged 18 to 89 years, and lived in roughly 26 United States geographic areas. In the prospective study, participants were assigned to cohorts based on the clinical history participants reported in a screening survey and a study questionnaire. Mobile phlebotomists in the prospective study collected whole blood, serum and a nasopharyngeal or oropharyngeal swab from every participant. Over an approximately 2-month period, participants in the prospective study had the option of providing additional blood draws and questionnaires. Prospective study blood samples were shipped either frozen or at room temperature before DNA extraction. CDR1 and CDR2 (MNHEY, SMNVEV) derive from the germline V gene (reference sequence). V is shortened by 0 bases, J by 2 bases, and the region joining them spans 9 bases. Spanning cysteine to phenylalanine, the CDR3 consists of 15 amino acids. Solely the CDR3 DNA is kept, with 45 bases framed from the first base.

Sequenced input: PBMCs or T cells enriched from blood (not recorded which). The chain is assembled from TRBV27 and TRBJ2-3; the D gene assignment is ambiguous. The receptor comes from a woman aged 25-40 years with acute COVID-19. The nucleotides read TGTGCCAGCAGTTTATCGGGCATCGACACAGATACGCAGTATTTT. The encoded protein is CASSLSGIDTDTQYF.